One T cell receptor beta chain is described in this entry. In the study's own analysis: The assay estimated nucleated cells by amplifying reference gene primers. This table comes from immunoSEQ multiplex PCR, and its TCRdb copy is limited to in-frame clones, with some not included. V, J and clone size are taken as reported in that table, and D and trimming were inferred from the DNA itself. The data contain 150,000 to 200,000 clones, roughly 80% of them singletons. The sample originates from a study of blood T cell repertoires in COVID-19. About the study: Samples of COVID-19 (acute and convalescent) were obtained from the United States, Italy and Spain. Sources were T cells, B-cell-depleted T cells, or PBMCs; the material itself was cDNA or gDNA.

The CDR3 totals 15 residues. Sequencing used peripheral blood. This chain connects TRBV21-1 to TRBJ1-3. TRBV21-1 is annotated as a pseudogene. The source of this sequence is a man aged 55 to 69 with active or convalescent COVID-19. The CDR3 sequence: CASSSPGASGNTIYF. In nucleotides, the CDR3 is TGTGCCAGCAGCAGCCCCGGTGCTTCTGGAAACACCATATATTTT.